This TCR beta chain was captured by sequencing in a study of blood T cells in healthy people across ages. General study points: Percentage of naive T cells showed a strong correlation with TCR beta diversity.

The use of a sample-barcoded 5' primer and a J-beta primer mix characterized a second PCR of roughly 7 to 12 cycles. Each CDR3 protein is one row after TCRdb ran MiXCR on the 5' RACE reads. This table holds 630,000 or so distinct CDR3 sequences, roughly 30% found once. This clonotype was detected many times. Antigen specificity is unknown. The CDR3 has 14 residues. Between the trimmed V and J ends, which lost 6 bases and 3 bases, there was a span of 15 bases. CDR1 and CDR2 from the germline V gene are MDHEN and SYDVKM. With each sample, at least 6 micrograms of total RNA were extracted. What was sequenced was blood. The chain is built from TRBV28 and TRBJ2-7; D unresolved. The TCR sequence derives from an elderly woman in good health. CDR3 sequence (DNA): TGTGCCAGCAGGAAAAGAGGCCAACTCTACGAGCAGTACTTC. It encodes CASRKRGQLYEQYF. Together with reference TRBV28 and TRBJ2-7, the CDR3 gives the full variable domain: DVKVTQSSRYLVKRTGEKVFLECVQDMDHENMFWYRQDPGLGLRLIYFSYDVKMKEKGDIPEGYSVSREKKERFSLILESASTNQTSMYLCASRKRGQLYEQYFGPGTRLTVT.